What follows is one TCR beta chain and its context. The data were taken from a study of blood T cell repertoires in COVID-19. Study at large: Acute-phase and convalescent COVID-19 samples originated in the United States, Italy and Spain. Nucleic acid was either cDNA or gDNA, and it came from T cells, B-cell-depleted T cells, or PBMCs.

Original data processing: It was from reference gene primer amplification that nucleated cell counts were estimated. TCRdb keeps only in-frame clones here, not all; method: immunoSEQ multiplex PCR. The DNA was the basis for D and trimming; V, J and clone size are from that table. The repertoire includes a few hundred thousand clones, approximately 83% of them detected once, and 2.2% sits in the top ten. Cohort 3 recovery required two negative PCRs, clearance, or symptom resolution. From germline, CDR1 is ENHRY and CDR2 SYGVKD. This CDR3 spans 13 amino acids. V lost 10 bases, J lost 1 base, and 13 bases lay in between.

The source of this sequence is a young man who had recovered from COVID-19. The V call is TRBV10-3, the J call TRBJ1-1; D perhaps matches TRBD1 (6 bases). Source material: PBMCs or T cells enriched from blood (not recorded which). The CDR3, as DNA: TGTGCCACCCGACAGGAGGCGAACACTGAAGCTTTCTTT. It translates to CATRQEANTEAFF.